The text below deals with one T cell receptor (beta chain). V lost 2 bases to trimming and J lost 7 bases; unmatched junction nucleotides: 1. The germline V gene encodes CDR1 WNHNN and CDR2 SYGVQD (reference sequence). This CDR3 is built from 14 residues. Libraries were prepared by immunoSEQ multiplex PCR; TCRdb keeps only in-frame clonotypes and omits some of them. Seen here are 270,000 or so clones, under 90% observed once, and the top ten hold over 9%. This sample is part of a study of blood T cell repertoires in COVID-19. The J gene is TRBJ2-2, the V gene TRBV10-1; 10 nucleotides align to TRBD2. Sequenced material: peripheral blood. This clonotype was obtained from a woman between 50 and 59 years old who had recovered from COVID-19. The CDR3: CASSEASGGGELFF. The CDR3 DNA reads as TGCGCCAGCAGTGAGGCTAGCGGGGGCGGGGAGCTGTTTTTT.